This TCR beta chain was recorded in a study of T cell responses to AZD1222 COVID-19 vaccine. Study-level results: Repertoires in all cases were sampled only once the peak T cell response had passed. Distributed over spike, vaccine-associated CD4 TCRs predominated at 160-218 and 743-854. Females outnumbered males among donors, who were mostly white British; clonal diversity was possibly underestimated. Rises in breadth and depth of Spike-specific TCRs came after two AZD1222 doses.

A word on this clone: The antigen is unknown.

The repertoire was sequenced with immunoSEQ multiplex PCR; TCRdb's copy has only in-frame clones and lacks some. Of some 90,000 clones detected, 70% to 90% appear once; the ten largest clones hold 10% to 15%. V lost 2 bases and J 1 base, leaving 8 bases between the germline ends. The CDR3 consists of 14 residues. The V gene's germline CDR1 is WNHNN and CDR2 SYGVQD (reference sequence). The sequence was collected from an adult in good health. This sequence joins TRBV10-1 and TRBJ1-1; D unclear. Sequencing was performed on peripheral blood, taken on day 0 of AZD1222 vaccination. CDR3 sequence: CASSETPTNTEAFF. The CDR3 nucleotides are TGCGCCAGCAGTGAGACCCCTACGAACACTGAAGCTTTCTTT.